The T cell receptor (beta chain) under discussion was sequenced for a study of blood T cell repertoires in COVID-19. Study at large: Acute and convalescent COVID-19 specimens originated in the United States, Italy and Spain.

Only in-frame clones appear in the TCRdb table, and some are missing; sequencing was by immunoSEQ multiplex PCR. The profile shows around 300,000 clones, roughly nine tenths of them singletons. Sequenced material: PBMCs or T cells enriched from blood (not recorded which). The TCR comes from a woman between 40 and 50 years old who had recovered from COVID-19.

The CDR3 loop is CASSQAWGGSREKLFF. CDR3 coding DNA: TGTGCCAGCAGCCAAGCATGGGGGGGCAGCAGAGAAAAACTGTTTTTT. The chain joins TRBV3-1 (or the pseudogene TRBV3-2) to TRBJ1-4, with a weak D call TRBD1 (6 bases). Trimming left V 1 base short and J 8 bases short, with 17 bases between. The CDR3 has 16 amino acids. Germline values: CDR1 LGHDT, CDR2 YNNKEL (reference sequence).